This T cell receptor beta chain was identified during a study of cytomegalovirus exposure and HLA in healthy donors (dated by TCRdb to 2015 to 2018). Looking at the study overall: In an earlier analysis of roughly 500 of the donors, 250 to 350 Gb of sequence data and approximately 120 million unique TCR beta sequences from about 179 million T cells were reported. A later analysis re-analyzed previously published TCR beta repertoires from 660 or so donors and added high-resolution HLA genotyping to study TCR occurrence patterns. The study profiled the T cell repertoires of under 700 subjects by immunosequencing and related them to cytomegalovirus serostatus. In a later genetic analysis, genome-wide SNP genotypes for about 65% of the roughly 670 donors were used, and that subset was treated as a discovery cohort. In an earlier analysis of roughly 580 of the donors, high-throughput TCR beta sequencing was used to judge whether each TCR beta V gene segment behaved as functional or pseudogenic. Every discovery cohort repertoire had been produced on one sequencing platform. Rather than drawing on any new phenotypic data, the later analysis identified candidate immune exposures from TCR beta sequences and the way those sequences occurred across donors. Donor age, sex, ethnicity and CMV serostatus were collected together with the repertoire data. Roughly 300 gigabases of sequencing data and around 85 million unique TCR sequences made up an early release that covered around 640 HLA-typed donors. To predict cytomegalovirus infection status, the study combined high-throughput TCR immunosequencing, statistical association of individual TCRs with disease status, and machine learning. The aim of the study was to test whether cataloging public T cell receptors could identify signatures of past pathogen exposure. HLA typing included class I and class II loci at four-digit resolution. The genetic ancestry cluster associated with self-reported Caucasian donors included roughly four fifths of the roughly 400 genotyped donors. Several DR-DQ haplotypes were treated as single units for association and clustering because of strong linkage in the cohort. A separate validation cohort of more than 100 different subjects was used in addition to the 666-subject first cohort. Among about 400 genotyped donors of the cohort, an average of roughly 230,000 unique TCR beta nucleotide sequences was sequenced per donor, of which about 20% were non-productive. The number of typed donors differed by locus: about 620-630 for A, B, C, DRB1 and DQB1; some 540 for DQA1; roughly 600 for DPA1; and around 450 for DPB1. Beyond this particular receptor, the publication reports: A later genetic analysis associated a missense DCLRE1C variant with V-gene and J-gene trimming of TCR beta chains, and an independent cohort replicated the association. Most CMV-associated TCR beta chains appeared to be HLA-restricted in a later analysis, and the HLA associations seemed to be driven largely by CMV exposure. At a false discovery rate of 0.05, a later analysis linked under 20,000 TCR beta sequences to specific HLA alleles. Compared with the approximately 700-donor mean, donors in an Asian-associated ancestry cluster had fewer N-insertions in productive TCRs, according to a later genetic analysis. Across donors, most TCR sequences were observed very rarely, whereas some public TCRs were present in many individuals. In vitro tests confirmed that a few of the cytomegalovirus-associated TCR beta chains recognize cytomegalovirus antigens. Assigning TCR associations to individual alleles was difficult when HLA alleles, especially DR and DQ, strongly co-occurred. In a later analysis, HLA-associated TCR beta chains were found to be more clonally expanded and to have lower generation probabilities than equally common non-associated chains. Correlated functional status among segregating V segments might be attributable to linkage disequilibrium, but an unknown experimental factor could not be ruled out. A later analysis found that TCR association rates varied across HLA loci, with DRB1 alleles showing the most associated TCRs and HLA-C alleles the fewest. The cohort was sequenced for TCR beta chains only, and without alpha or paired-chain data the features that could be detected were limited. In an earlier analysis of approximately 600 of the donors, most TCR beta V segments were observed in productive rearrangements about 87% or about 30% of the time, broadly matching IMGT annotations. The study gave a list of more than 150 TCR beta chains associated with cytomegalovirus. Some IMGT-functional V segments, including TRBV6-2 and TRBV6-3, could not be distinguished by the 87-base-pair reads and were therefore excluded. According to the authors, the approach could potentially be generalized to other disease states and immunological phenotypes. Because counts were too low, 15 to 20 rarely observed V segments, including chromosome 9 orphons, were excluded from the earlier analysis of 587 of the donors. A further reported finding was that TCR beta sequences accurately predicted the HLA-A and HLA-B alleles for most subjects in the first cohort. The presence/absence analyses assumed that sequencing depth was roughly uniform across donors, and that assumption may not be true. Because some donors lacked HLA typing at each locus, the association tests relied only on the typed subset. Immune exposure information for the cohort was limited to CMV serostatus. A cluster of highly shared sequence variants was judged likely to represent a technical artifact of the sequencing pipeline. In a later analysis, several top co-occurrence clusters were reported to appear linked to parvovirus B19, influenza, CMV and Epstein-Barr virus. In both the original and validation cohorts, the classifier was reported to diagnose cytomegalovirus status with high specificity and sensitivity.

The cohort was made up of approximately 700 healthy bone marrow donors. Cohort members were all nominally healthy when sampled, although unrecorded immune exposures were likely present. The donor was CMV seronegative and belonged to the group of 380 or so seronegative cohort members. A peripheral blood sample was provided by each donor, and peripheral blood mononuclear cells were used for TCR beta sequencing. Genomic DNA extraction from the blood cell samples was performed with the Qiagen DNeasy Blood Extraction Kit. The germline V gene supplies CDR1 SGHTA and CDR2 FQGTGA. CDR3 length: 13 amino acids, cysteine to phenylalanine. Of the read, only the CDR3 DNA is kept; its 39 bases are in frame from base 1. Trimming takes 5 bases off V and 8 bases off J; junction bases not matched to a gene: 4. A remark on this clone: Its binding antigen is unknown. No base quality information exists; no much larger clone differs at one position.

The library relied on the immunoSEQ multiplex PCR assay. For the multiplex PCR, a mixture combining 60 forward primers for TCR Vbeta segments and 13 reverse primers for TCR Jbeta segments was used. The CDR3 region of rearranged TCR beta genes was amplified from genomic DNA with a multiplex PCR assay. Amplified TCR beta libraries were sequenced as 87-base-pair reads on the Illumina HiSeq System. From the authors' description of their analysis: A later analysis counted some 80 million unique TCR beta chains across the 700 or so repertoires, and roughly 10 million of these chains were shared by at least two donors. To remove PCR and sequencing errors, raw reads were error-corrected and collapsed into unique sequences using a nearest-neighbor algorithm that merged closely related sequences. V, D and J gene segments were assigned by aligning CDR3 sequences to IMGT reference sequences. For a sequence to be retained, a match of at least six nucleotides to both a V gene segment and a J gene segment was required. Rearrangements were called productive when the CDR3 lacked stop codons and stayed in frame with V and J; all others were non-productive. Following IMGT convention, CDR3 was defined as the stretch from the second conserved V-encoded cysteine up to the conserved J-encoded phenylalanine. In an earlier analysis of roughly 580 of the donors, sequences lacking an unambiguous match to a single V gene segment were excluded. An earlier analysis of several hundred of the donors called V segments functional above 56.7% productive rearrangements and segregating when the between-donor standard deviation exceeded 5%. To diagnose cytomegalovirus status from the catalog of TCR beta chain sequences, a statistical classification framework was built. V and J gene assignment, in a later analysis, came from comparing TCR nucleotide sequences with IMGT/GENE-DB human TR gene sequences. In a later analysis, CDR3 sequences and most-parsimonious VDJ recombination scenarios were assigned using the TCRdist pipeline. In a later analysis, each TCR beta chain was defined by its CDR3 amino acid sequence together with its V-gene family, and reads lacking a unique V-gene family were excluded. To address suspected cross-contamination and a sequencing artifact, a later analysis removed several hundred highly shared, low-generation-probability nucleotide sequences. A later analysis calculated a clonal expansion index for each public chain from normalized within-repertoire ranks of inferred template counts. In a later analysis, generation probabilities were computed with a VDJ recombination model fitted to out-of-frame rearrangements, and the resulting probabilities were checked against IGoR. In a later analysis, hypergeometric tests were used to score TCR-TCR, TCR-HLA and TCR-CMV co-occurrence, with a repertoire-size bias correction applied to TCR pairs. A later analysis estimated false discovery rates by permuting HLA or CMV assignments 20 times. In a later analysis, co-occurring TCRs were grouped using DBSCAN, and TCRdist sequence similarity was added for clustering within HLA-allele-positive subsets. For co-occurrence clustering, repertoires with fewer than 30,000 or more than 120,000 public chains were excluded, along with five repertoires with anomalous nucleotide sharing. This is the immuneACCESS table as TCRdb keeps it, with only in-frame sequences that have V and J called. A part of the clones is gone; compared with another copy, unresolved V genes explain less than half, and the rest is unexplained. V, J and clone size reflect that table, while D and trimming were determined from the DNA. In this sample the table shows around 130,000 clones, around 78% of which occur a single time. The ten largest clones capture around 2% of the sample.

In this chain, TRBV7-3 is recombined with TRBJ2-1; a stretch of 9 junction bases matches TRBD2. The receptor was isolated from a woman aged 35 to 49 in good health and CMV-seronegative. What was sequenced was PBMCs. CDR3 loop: CASSPAGGDEQFF. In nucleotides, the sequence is TGTGCCAGCAGCCCTGCGGGGGGGGATGAGCAGTTCTTC.